This T cell receptor beta chain appears in the sequencing data of a study of blood T cell repertoires in COVID-19. Study information: Researchers got acute and convalescent COVID-19 samples from the United States, Italy and Spain.

Germline CDR1 is LNHDA and CDR2 is SQIVND (reference sequence). With 4 bases clipped from V and 2 bases from J, the junction kept 21 bases outside the gene matches. This CDR3 region has 21 residues. Under the authors' procedure: How many nucleated cells were present was estimated from reference gene primer amplification. TCRdb's table, derived via immunoSEQ multiplex PCR, lists solely in-frame clones and lacks some. V and J calls and clone size are those listed in that table; D and trimming were worked out from the DNA. The sample includes around 220,000 clones, approximately 86% of them seen just once.

The chain carries TRBV19 and TRBJ2-1; 9 nucleotides line up with TRBD2. The specimen sequenced was peripheral blood. This clonotype was sampled from a woman older than 75 with active or convalescent COVID-19. The CDR3: CASSNPSWREGPAKTYNEQFF. The CDR3 DNA is TGTGCCAGTAGTAACCCCTCGTGGCGGGAGGGCCCTGCGAAAACCTACAATGAGCAGTTCTTC.